The 17 T cell receptor beta chains in this list originate from one sample, sequenced in a study of CD8 T cells in ankylosing spondylitis. These receptors have no identified antigens. Whole-study findings and limits: Ankylosing spondylitis blood appeared to be characterized by a TCR beta motif of eight or nine highly homologous variants.

TCRdb ran MiXCR on the 5' RACE reads and lists one entry per CDR3 protein. The sample comprises some 400,000 distinct CDR3 sequences, 20% to 25% of which are singletons, and about 17% rests with the top ten. The sequenced sample was blood, either unsorted or a sorted T cell fraction (not recorded which). The receptors were sampled from a male donor with ankylosing spondylitis.

CDR3 nucleotides: TGTGCCAGCAGTCCCTCACTGGGGCTAGCGGGAGGTAATGAGCAGTTCTTC. This gives the protein CASSPSLGLAGGNEQFF. The chain links TRBV28 to TRBJ2-1; 11 positions match TRBD2. V lost 5 bases and J lost 7; bases outside the gene matches: 13. Germline loops: CDR1 MDHEN, CDR2 SYDVKM. The CDR3 covers 17 residues.

This clonotype has just a few counts. The chain has TRBV12-3 or TRBV12-4 and TRBJ1-5; D is possibly TRBD1 (5 bases). The V end lost 2 bases, the J end lost 4 bases, and 9 bases lay between the germline ends. This CDR3 is built from 14 residues. CDR3 amino acids: CASSLPGANQPQHF. CDR3 sequence (DNA): TGTGCCAGCAGTTTACCCGGGGCGAATCAGCCCCAGCATTTT.

In this sample, this clonotype turned up a few times. V usage is TRBV11-1 and J usage is TRBJ2-1; the match to TRBD2 covers 14 bases. This CDR3 has 20 residues. After removal of 1 base from V and 3 bases from J, the junction contained 11 bases not matched to a gene. Germline-derived CDR1 and CDR2 are SGHAT and FQDESV (reference sequence). The CDR3 DNA sequence: TGTGCCAGCAGCTTAGGCCCCGGACTAGCGGGAGGCCGTAACTACAATGAGCAGTTCTTC. It yields the protein CASSLGPGLAGGRNYNEQFF.

Only a few counts were recorded for this clonotype. The genes are TRBV6-1 and TRBJ1-5; a possible D gene is TRBD1 (6 bases). Deletions cut 8 bases from V and 7 bases from J, with 15 bases between. The CDR3 length is 13 residues. Germline lookup yields CDR1 MNHNS and CDR2 SASEGT. The CDR3 region is CASGRGGGQPQHF. CDR3 sequence (DNA): TGTGCCAGCGGCAGGGGAGGAGGACAGCCCCAGCATTTT.

This clonotype was found many times. In DNA, the CDR3 is TGCGCCAGCAGCTTGGACAGGGGGTACGAGCAGTACTTC. Amino acids: CASSLDRGYEQYF. V gene TRBV5-1 combines with J gene TRBJ2-7, with 8 nucleotides matching TRBD1. Per the germline V gene, CDR1 is SGHRS and CDR2 is YFSETQ. The J segment lost 4 bases and the V segment lost 0 bases, leaving 0 bases of the junction unmatched. This CDR3 comprises 13 residues.

The J gene is TRBJ2-1, the V gene TRBV7-9; D remains ambiguous. Trimming cost V 5 bases and J 2 bases, with 16 bases left between them. The CDR3 consists of 16 residues. Germline loops: CDR1 SEHNR, CDR2 FQNEAQ (reference sequence). This chain's CDR3 is CASSPLVSTPYNEQFF. The CDR3, as DNA: TGTGCCAGCAGCCCCCTTGTGTCGACCCCCTACAATGAGCAGTTCTTC.

This clonotype was recorded a few times. The chain is built from TRBV14 and TRBJ2-1, with no clear D. Germline assignment: CDR1 SGHDN and CDR2 FVKESK. Trimming left V 3 bases short and J 8 bases short, with 5 bases between. The CDR3 is made up of 11 amino acids. The CDR3 loop is CASSHSYEQFF. In DNA, the CDR3 is TGTGCCAGCAGCCATTCATATGAGCAGTTCTTC. The full variable domain, completed using reference TRBV14 and TRBJ2-1, is EAGVTQFPSHSVIEKGQTVTLRCDPISGHDNLYWYRRVMGKEIKFLLHFVKESKQDESGMPNNRFLAERTGGTYSTLKVQPAELEDSGVYFCASSHSYEQFFGPGTRLTVL.

The chain recombines TRBV10-3 with TRBJ2-3; 9 bases align to TRBD2. CDR1 and CDR2 (germline): ENHRY, SYGVKD. There are 15 residues in the CDR3. The V gene end was trimmed by 8 bases and the J gene end by 6 bases; junction bases not matched to a gene: 12. The CDR3 here is CAIGRTAGGSDTQYF. CDR3 bases: TGTGCCATCGGCCGGACGGCGGGAGGGTCCGATACGCAGTATTTT.

This clonotype turned up a few times. The rearrangement uses TRBV6-2 or TRBV6-3 and TRBJ2-7; no clear D. This CDR3 contains 15 residues. V was clipped by 7 bases and J by 0 bases, with 16 bases between them. Germline V gives CDR1 MNHEY, CDR2 SVGEGT. CDR3: CASNLDTLNSYEQYF. The CDR3, as DNA: TGTGCCAGCAATCTAGACACGCTTAACTCCTACGAGCAGTACTTC.

This clonotype showed up just a few times. V and J are TRBV18 and TRBJ1-1; D is unresolved. CDR1 and CDR2 from the germline V gene are KGHSH and LQKENI. The V gene lost 6 bases and the J gene lost 0 bases, with 8 bases spanning the gap. The CDR3 covers 13 residues. The CDR3 bases are TGTGCCAGCTCGACGGATATGAACACTGAAGCTTTCTTT. Amino acids: CASSTDMNTEAFF. Full variable domain (missing parts from reference TRBV18 and TRBJ1-1): NAGVMQNPRHLVRRRGQEARLRCSPMKGHSHVYWYRQLPEEGLKFMVYLQKENIIDESGMPKERFSAEFPKEGPSILRIQQVVRGDSAAYFCASSTDMNTEAFFGQGTRLTVV.

The sample holds many counts of this clonotype. The chain recombines TRBV5-1 with TRBJ1-1, with TRBD1 matching 10 bases. Germline V gene data show CDR1 as SGHRS and CDR2 as YFSETQ. CDR3 length equals 14 residues. V lost 6 bases, J lost 5 bases, and 7 bases stayed unmatched. The CDR3 protein is CASTGDRGKTEAFF. The CDR3, as DNA: TGCGCCAGCACCGGGGACAGGGGTAAAACTGAAGCTTTCTTT.

This clonotype occurred a few times. The rearrangement links TRBV28 to TRBJ2-1; TRBD1 matches 7 bases. With 6 bases clipped from V and 3 bases from J, the junction kept 2 bases outside the gene matches. The CDR3 has 13 residues. Germline CDR1 reads MDHEN; CDR2 reads SYDVKM. As DNA, the CDR3 is TGTGCCAGCAGGGGACAGCTCTACAATGAGCAGTTCTTC. Its translation is CASRGQLYNEQFF. Full variable domain (remainder filled in from reference TRBV28 and TRBJ2-1): DVKVTQSSRYLVKRTGEKVFLECVQDMDHENMFWYRQDPGLGLRLIYFSYDVKMKEKGDIPEGYSVSREKKERFSLILESASTNQTSMYLCASRGQLYNEQFFGPGTRLTVL.

This clonotype appeared a few times. This chain joins TRBV18 and TRBJ2-1; D might be TRBD1 (5 bases). Germline lookup yields CDR1 KGHSH and CDR2 LQKENI. Trimming took off 1 base at V and 6 bases at J, with 13 bases between the two ends. CDR3 length: 15 residues. The CDR3 bases are TGTGCCAGCTCACCACAGGGGCCTGGGCTCAATGAGCAGTTCTTC. It codes for CASSPQGPGLNEQFF.

The J gene is TRBJ1-5, the V gene TRBV6-5, with D maybe TRBD1 (5 bases). Germline CDR1 reads MNHEY; CDR2 reads SVGAGI. Deletions cut 4 bases from V and 3 bases from J, with 22 bases between. This CDR3 is 18 amino acids long. The CDR3 protein is CASSLPPGGAPHNQPQHF. CDR3 nucleotides: TGTGCCAGCAGTTTACCCCCGGGGGGAGCCCCACACAATCAGCCCCAGCATTTT.

V and J are TRBV18 and TRBJ2-3; D remains ambiguous. The germline V and J ends were trimmed by 2 bases and 1 base, with 7 bases remaining between them. CDR3 length: 14 amino acids. The germline V gene has CDR1 KGHSH and CDR2 LQKENI. As DNA, the CDR3 is TGTGCCAGCTCACCAACGGTTCGCACAGATACGCAGTATTTT. Its protein product is CASSPTVRTDTQYF.

This clonotype occurred a few times. The CDR3 DNA sequence: TGCGCCAGCAGCGAAGCTGGGACAGGGGGCACCGGGGAGCTGTTTTTT. Amino acid sequence: CASSEAGTGGTGELFF. The chain joins TRBV5-1 to TRBJ2-2, with TRBD1 matching over 11 bases. The V and J ends lost 4 bases and 4 bases, in that order; junction bases with no gene match: 6. The CDR3 is made up of 16 amino acids. Per the germline V gene, CDR1 is SGHRS and CDR2 is YFSETQ.

The rearrangement links TRBV7-2 to TRBJ2-4, with 9 positions matching TRBD2. The CDR3 is made up of 15 amino acids. V shed 2 bases and J 1 base; nucleotides not matched to a gene: 0. The germline V gene encodes CDR1 SGHTA and CDR2 FQGNSA. Here the CDR3 DNA reads TGTGCCAGCAGCTTAAGCGGGGGGGCCAAAAACATTCAGTACTTC. Protein product: CASSLSGGAKNIQYF.